This T cell receptor (beta chain) was captured in a study of T-cell reconstitution after alpha-beta-depleted transplantation in children. This clonotype was recorded at least ten times. Unique molecular identifiers were used in preparing the TCRbeta library. A single record per CDR3 protein comes from TCRdb applying MiXCR to the PCR reads. The sample lists hundreds of thousands of distinct CDR3 sequences, about 15% occurring once. The origin of this receptor is a human donor who donated a stem cell graft to a child with acute myeloid leukemia. Specimen: PBMCs from the stem cell graft donor, collected from the stem cell graft.

In DNA form, the CDR3 reads TGTGCCAGCAGTTTACAGGGGGACACCCCCTACAATGAGCAGTTCTTC. Amino acid sequence: CASSLQGDTPYNEQFF. The chain combines TRBV12-3 or TRBV12-4 with TRBJ2-1; 7 bases align to TRBD1. The V and J ends lost 2 bases and 2 bases, in that order; junction bases with no gene match: 6. This CDR3 is built from 16 residues.